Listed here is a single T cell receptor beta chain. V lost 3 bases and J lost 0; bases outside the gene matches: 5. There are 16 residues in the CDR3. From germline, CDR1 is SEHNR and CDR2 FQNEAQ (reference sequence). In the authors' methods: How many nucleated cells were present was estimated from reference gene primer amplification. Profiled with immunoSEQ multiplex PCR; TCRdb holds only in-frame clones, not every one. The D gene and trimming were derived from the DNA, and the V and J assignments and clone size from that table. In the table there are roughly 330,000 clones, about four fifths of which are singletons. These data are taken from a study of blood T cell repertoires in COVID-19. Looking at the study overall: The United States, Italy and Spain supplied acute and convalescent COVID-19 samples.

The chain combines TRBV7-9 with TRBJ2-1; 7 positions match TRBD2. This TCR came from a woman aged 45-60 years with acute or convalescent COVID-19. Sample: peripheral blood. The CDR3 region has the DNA TGTGCCAGCAGCTTGAGGAGCGGGGCCTCCTACAATGAGCAGTTCTTC. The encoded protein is CASSLRSGASYNEQFF.